Listed below are T cell receptor beta chains from one sample, sequenced in a study of PD-1 blockade in classical Hodgkin lymphoma. Repertoires were generated with immunoSEQ multiplex PCR, while TCRdb's copy carries only in-frame clones and drops some. The table includes nearly 55,000 clones, over 75% detected once. Sample: peripheral blood mononuclear cells (PBMCs), taken at baseline. All receptors come from a human donor with classical Hodgkin lymphoma. Both conserved end residues are trimmed from each CDR3. The order of the fields is V gene, J gene, CDR3 protein.

TRBV19	TRBJ1-1	ASFGMNTEAF
TRBV11-3	TRBJ2-7	ASSLSRAYGQY
TRBV6-4	TRBJ2-1	ASSERGLAGGDEQF
TRBV5-8	TRBJ1-5	ASSFGRNQPQH
TRBV7-9	TRBJ2-2	ASSLERASGGYTGELF
TRBV4-3	TRBJ2-2	ASSQGDRVTGELF
TRBV7-3	TRBJ2-2	ASSLTGTPANTGELF
TRBV18	TRBJ1-1	ASSPSGTGNTEAF
TRBV6-1	TRBJ2-1	ASSTGTVGNEQF
TRBV4-1	TRBJ2-3	ASSQVGTSGRHTQY
TRBV12-5	TRBJ1-2	ASGLLQGHGYT
TRBV6-1	TRBJ1-1	ASLATELNTEAF
TRBV7-8	TRBJ2-7	ASSLSVAVAGGAYEQY
TRBV27	TRBJ1-4	ASSPHPQGQDEKLF
TRBV9	TRBJ2-1	ASSVSGTLAYNEQF
TRBV11-2	TRBJ2-7	ASSPLGGGSYEQY
TRBV7-6	TRBJ2-1	ASSVALGEQF
TRBV7-2	TRBJ1-4	ASSSPDAGVANEKLF
TRBV7-8	TRBJ1-1	ASSLARWNTEAF
TRBV10-1	TRBJ2-3	ASSEPGGRDTQY
TRBV5-1	TRBJ2-3	ASSPRDRVTDTQY
TRBV15	TRBJ2-1	ATSPQATEQF
TRBV30	TRBJ2-3	AWSVAGVRFTDTQY
TRBV4-2	TRBJ2-7	ASSQGLAQTYEQY
TRBV25-1	TRBJ2-3	ASSYLVLDTQY
TRBV7-2	TRBJ2-1	ASRTSSYNEQF
TRBV19	TRBJ2-1	ASSPRTGNINNEQF
TRBV5-4	TRBJ2-1	ASNLGGGRAQNEQF
TRBV27	TRBJ1-5	ASRPGNGNQPQH
TRBV4-1	TRBJ1-1	ASRQTGGYTEAF
TRBV6-5	TRBJ2-3	ASSYSAGMPDTQY
TRBV2	TRBJ1-2	ASRVLGGGYT
TRBV18	TRBJ1-1	ASSRGQTEAF
TRBV7-2	TRBJ1-5	ASTPGGLSNQPQH
TRBV7-3	TRBJ2-3	ASSRSPIQTDTQY
TRBV19	TRBJ2-3	ASRSRTSGTDTQY
TRBV7-2	TRBJ2-2	ASSSQGERTAGELF
TRBV7-6	TRBJ1-3	ASSLEGGNTIY
TRBV29-1	TRBJ2-5	SVEDLIVQETQY
TRBV4-2	TRBJ2-7	ASSPGGGASYEQY
TRBV7-2	TRBJ2-3	ASRRAVADTQY
TRBV6-6	TRBJ2-1	ASSPGTRNEQF
TRBV4-3	TRBJ2-1	ASSQGTGSSEQF
TRBV11-2	TRBJ1-6	ASSDDSYNSPLH
TRBV12-5	TRBJ1-1	ASGPRENTEAF
TRBV15	TRBJ1-1	ATSRVARANTEAF
TRBV7-9	TRBJ1-5	ASSFGTGGNQPQH
TRBV5-1	TRBJ1-1	ASSLARIKNTEAF
TRBV5-6	.	ASRLAGVYEQY
TRBV7-2	TRBJ1-5	ASSLGLGPQH
TRBV19	TRBJ2-1	ASSTNTPGERSYNEQF